The T cell receptor (beta chain) under discussion was sequenced for a study of PD-L1 blockade in urothelial cancer listed by TCRdb under 2017. About the full investigation: All patients started therapy around 2014 and received atezolizumab 1,200 mg intravenously every 3 weeks. About nine tenths of the roughly 29 patients were identified as males with urothelial cancer of bladder origin, and a prior smoking history was reported by 18 of 29 patients. Patients had an ECOG performance status of 0 or 1 and had received between 0 and 3 prior chemotherapy regimens. Blood samples were analyzed 3 weeks after the start of treatment (second dose) and 6 weeks after the start of treatment. Blood samples yielded a median of around 140,000 T cells and approximately 83,000 unique TCRs, with median clonality around 0.084. The study was an exploratory multi-omic analysis of somatic, immune and clinical correlates of response to PD-L1 blockade with atezolizumab in urothelial cancer. Pretreatment tumor samples, along with matched peripheral blood collected serially before and after atezolizumab treatment, underwent TCR sequencing. Durable clinical benefit meant progression-free survival longer than 6 months, and TCR features were also tested against progression-free and overall survival. Whole exome sequencing and RNA sequencing of pretreatment tumors were performed alongside TCR sequencing in the same patients. Durable clinical benefit was achieved by nine patients and was not achieved by 20 patients. Pretreatment blood TCR-seq was available for about 27 patients, at least one posttreatment blood collection was obtained for about 24 patients, and tumor TCR-seq was available for about 24 patients.

General study outcomes and caveats: Small sample size (n ≈ 29) and many exploratory analyses mean the results are intended to be hypothesis-generating. A pretreatment peripheral blood TCR clonality below the median was linked to improved progression-free and overall survival. Among patients with durable benefit, tumor-associated TCR clones showed greater expansion in peripheral blood 3 weeks after treatment started (n of about 20, p = 0.022).

Read against the paper, the sample's time point label means: pretreatment peripheral blood. A total of under 35 patients with locally advanced or metastatic urothelial carcinoma, treated at Memorial Sloan Kettering on a trial protocol, made up the cohort. Peripheral blood mononuclear cells were collected pretreatment and during treatment, at between 1 and 8 total time points per patient. The Qiagen DNeasy Blood extraction kit was used to purify genomic DNA from total PBMCs and tumor samples. PBMCs were collected pretreatment and during treatment, and were isolated and stored as previously described. On this clone: Its target antigen remains unknown. No per-base quality is available; no much larger clone lies one base away.

CDR3 length: 15 amino acids, cysteine to phenylalanine. The only DNA kept is the CDR3, 45 bases in frame from the first base. The germline V gene yields SGHTA for CDR1 and FQGNSA for CDR2. The trim is 1 base for V and 3 bases for J, with a gap of 12 bases between the germline ends. Synthetic TCR analog templates were spiked into each PCR to estimate absolute template abundance from read counts. The immunoSEQ assay used bias-controlled V and J gene primers to amplify TCRbeta CDR3 regions from genomic DNA. Sequencing of rearranged TCRbeta segments was done at approximately 20X coverage. The published analysis was carried out like this. Clustering was used to correct sequencing errors, and CDR3s were annotated against IMGT so that V, D and J genes could be assigned. Out-of-frame and stop-codon sequences were excluded, and only productive TCRbeta rearrangements were used in downstream analyses. Clonality was computed as one minus Shannon entropy normalized by the log of the number of unique productive sequences. Clones differing between time points or between blood and tumor were identified using Fisher's exact test with Benjamini-Hochberg correction, with an adjusted p below 0.01 applied as the threshold. The immuneACCESS repertoire file appears here via TCRdb, limited to in-frame rearrangements. These files lack a portion of the clones; in checked studies, under half of the deficit traces to unresolved V genes, and the cause of the others is not known. V, J and clone size are taken as reported in that table, and D and trimming were inferred from the DNA itself. The table for this sample lists tens of thousands of clones; around 88% of them were counted only once. Together, the top ten hold approximately 14% of the sample.

The TCR was taken from a woman in her sixties or seventies with urothelial cancer. The chain is assembled from TRBV7-2 and TRBJ1-2; the D gene identity is not certain. Specimen: PBMCs, collected around atezolizumab (anti-PD-L1) treatment. The nucleotides are TGTGCCAGCAGCTTAGTAGGTGGGAGAGACTATGGCTACACCTTC. Its translation reads: CASSLVGGRDYGYTF.